The source of this T cell receptor beta chain is a study of blood T cell repertoires in COVID-19. Data came from immunoSEQ multiplex PCR; TCRdb stores just in-frame clones and leaves some out. The sample shows around 40,000 clones, about 94% of them seen only once. This clone was seen a single time. This clonotype was sampled from a human donor with active COVID-19. The donor label of this sample is uncertain. The sequenced material came from peripheral blood.

The CDR3 here is CASSQGDSYEQYF. The CDR3 coding sequence is TGCGCCAGCAGCCAGGGAGACTCCTACGAGCAGTACTTC. The chain combines TRBV4-3 with TRBJ2-7; D is possibly TRBD2 (5 bases). The V gene's germline CDR1 is LGHNA and CDR2 YSLEER. The length of the CDR3 is 13 residues. The ends were cut back, 3 bases at V and 0 bases at J, with 6 bases in the middle.